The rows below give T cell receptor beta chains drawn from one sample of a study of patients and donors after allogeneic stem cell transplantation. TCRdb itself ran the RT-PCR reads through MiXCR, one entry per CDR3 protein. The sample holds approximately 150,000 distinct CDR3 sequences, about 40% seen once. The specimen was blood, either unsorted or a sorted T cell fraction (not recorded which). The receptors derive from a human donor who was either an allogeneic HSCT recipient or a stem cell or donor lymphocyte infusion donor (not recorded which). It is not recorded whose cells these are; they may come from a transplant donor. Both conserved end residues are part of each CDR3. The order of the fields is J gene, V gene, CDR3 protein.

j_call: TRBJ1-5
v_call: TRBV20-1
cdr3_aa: CSHTALGLYSNQPQHF

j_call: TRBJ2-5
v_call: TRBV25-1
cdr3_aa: CASWGRDQTQYF

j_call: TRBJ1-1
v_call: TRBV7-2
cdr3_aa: CASSRQGARNTEAFF

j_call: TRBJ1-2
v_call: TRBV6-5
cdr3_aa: CASSYEANYGYTF

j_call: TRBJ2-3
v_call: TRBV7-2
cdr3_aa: CASSKADFLPDTQYF

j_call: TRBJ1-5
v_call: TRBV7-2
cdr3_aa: CASSSQGAGNQPQHF

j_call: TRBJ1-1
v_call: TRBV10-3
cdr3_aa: CAISGSQGARRQNTEAFF

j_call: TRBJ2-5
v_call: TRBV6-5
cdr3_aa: CASSLNWDRAKETQYF

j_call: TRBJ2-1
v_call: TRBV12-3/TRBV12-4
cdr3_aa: CASRHRENEQFF

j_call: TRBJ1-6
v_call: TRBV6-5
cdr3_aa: CASSNDRGNSPLHF

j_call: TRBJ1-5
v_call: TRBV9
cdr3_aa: CASSVGGTGENQPQHF

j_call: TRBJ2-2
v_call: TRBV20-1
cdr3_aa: CSATGGTNTGELFF

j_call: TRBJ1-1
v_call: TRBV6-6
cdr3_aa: CASSYSIPRAGENTEAFF

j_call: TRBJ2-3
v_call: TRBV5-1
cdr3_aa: CASSLSGGSTTDTQYF

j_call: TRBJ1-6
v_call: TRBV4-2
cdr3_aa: CASSQDLQGHYNSPLHF

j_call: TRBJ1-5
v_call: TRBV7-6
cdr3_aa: CASSLAQGNQPQHF

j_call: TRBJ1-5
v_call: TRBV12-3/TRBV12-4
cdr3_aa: CASSLRSGAGNQPQHF

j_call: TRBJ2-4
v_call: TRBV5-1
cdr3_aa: CASSLEYFGKNIQYF